This T cell receptor beta chain is drawn from a study of blood T cell repertoires in COVID-19. About the research overall: The United States, Italy and Spain provided the acute and convalescent COVID-19 samples.

This clone was seen only a few times. Source study methods: It was from reference gene primer amplification that nucleated cell counts were estimated. TCRdb keeps only in-frame clones here, not all; method: immunoSEQ multiplex PCR. That table is the source of V, J and clone size, and D and trimming were worked out from the DNA. The sample consists of about 310,000 clones, around 87% of them appearing once. The source material was peripheral blood. This sequence originates from a man aged 45-65 years with active or convalescent COVID-19.

CDR3 DNA sequence: TGTGCCAGCAGATTTGGACAGTCCAATCAGCCCCAGCATTTT. Its translation: CASRFGQSNQPQHF. The chain has TRBV6-6 and TRBJ1-5; D might be TRBD1 (6 bases). CDR1 is MNHNY and CDR2 is SVGAGI in the germline V gene (reference sequence). Trimming took off 6 bases at V and 3 bases at J, with 12 bases between the two ends. The CDR3 sequence is 14 residues long.